A single sample gave rise to the 19 T cell receptor beta chains below, sequenced in a study of OX40 agonist ivuxolimab in advanced cancers. This table comes from immunoSEQ multiplex PCR, and its TCRdb copy is limited to in-frame clones, with some not included. The sample has 45,000 or so clones; more than 70% are singletons. The sample consisted of CD4+ or CD8+ T cells sorted from blood, taken in a trial of the OX40 agonist ivuxolimab. These TCRs come from an adult with an advanced solid tumor such as melanoma, head and neck, liver or kidney cancer.

The chain uses TRBV13 and TRBJ1-2, with D uncertain. The germline V gene has CDR1 PRHDT and CDR2 FYEKMQ (reference sequence). V lost 5 bases, J lost 7 bases, and 11 bases lay in between. This CDR3 spans 12 amino acids. CDR3 sequence reads: CASSRVWAGYTF. CDR3 bases: TGTGCCAGCAGCCGAGTTTGGGCTGGCTACACCTTC.

The genes are TRBV11-3 and TRBJ2-1; TRBD1 agrees at 7 bases. Germline V lookup: CDR1 SGHNT, CDR2 YENEEA. V was clipped by 5 bases and J by 10 bases; unmatched bases: 8. The CDR3 has 13 residues. The CDR3 sequence is CASSQQTGIEQFF. The CDR3 DNA follows: TGTGCCAGCAGCCAGCAGACAGGGATCGAGCAGTTCTTC. Supplemented by reference TRBV11-3 and TRBJ2-1, the full variable domain reads EAGVVQSPRYKIIEKKQPVAFWCNPISGHNTLYWYLQNLGQGPELLIRYENEEAVDDSQLPKDRFSAERLKGVDSTLKIQPAELGDSAVYLCASSQQTGIEQFFGPGTRLTVL.

This chain uses TRBV5-1 with TRBJ2-7; 9 positions agree with TRBD1. The CDR3 sequence is 16 residues long. Germline lookup yields CDR1 SGHRS and CDR2 YFSETQ. V lost 3 bases, J lost 5 bases, and 12 bases stayed unmatched. The CDR3 DNA reads TGCGCCAGCAGCTCCGGACAGGGGAGATTTTGGAACGAGCAGTACTTC. As protein: CASSSGQGRFWNEQYF.

The V call is TRBV7-3, the J call TRBJ2-7; unclear D gene. This CDR3 is built from 14 residues. V was pared by 4 bases and J by 2 bases, with 12 bases between. Germline V gene lookup returns CDR1 SGHTA and CDR2 FQGTGA. Written as DNA, the CDR3 is TGTGCCAGCAGCTCCTACTTAACTCCCTACGAGCAGTACTTC. Translating it yields CASSSYLTPYEQYF.

V and J are TRBV7-2 and TRBJ2-3, with D perhaps matching TRBD2 (5 bases). CDR3 length: 16 residues. Germline lookup yields CDR1 SGHTA and CDR2 FQGNSA. The V gene lost 0 bases and the J gene lost 0 bases, with 10 bases spanning the gap. CDR3 sequence reads: CASSLAGGWSTDTQYF. Here the CDR3 DNA reads TGTGCCAGCAGCTTAGCCGGAGGATGGAGCACAGATACGCAGTATTTT.

This clone has more than one count but fewer than ten. The chain uses TRBV28 and TRBJ1-3; D is ambiguous. Trimming left V 8 bases short and J 4 bases short, with 18 bases between. The CDR3 is made up of 15 amino acids. CDR1 and CDR2 from the germline V gene are MDHEN and SYDVKM. CDR3 nucleotide sequence: TGTGCCAGCTACTCCGGGCCCGGGAGGGGAAACACCATATATTTT. It is translated as CASYSGPGRGNTIYF.

This clone has a handful of counts. The chain joins TRBV5-4 to TRBJ2-7, with 9 bases matching TRBD1. The J segment lost 4 bases and the V segment lost 0 bases, leaving 8 bases of the junction unmatched. The CDR3 contains 16 residues. Germline-derived CDR1 and CDR2 are SGHNT and YYREEE (reference sequence). The CDR3 loop is CASSLGQGGQSYEQYF. CDR3 in DNA: TGTGCCAGCAGCTTGGGACAGGGGGGCCAATCGTACGAGCAGTACTTC.

The chain links TRBV27 to TRBJ2-5; 8 bases line up with TRBD2. The CDR3 consists of 15 residues. V trimming: 2 bases; J trimming: 5 bases; junction bases outside the gene matches: 7. Germline-derived CDR1 and CDR2 are MNHEY and SMNVEV (reference sequence). CDR3 DNA sequence: TGTGCCAGCAGTTTACAGGTAGCGGGATGGGAGACCCAGTACTTC. Protein product: CASSLQVAGWETQYF.

J is TRBJ2-1 and V is TRBV2, with D hard to call. The CDR3 runs to 11 residues. The germline V gene has CDR1 SNHLY and CDR2 FYNNEI. The V end was cut by 7 bases, the J end by 6 bases, with 7 bases between. The CDR3 nucleotides read TGTGCCAGCAACTTGGCCAATGAGCAGTTCTTC. Its protein product is CASNLANEQFF.

The CDR3 DNA reads TGTGCCAGCAGCCATCCCGACAGGGTCAGGACCGGGGAGCTGTTTTTT. This gives the protein CASSHPDRVRTGELFF. The chain uses TRBV7-2 and TRBJ2-2; 7 positions match TRBD1. The J segment lost 5 bases and the V segment lost 5 bases, leaving 11 bases of the junction unmatched. The CDR3 runs to 16 residues. Germline V gene sequence: CDR1 SGHTA, CDR2 FQGNSA.

A single count supports this clone. This CDR3 is CASSIGSEQYF. The CDR3, as DNA: TGTGCCAGTAGTATCGGGAGCGAGCAGTACTTC. The chain links TRBV19 to TRBJ2-7; a weak D match, TRBD2 (6 bases). This CDR3 comprises 11 residues. Trimming removed 3 bases from V and 6 bases from J, with 6 bases in between. Germline V CDR1 and CDR2: LNHDA, SQIVND (reference sequence).

The chain recombines TRBV5-1 with TRBJ1-1, with TRBD1 matching over 10 bases. Losses at the gene ends were 4 bases for V and 4 bases for J; bases not matched to a gene: 10. Germline-derived CDR1 and CDR2 are SGHRS and YFSETQ. This CDR3 comprises 16 residues. The CDR3 protein is CASSHQGTGEGTEAFF. CDR3 coding DNA: TGCGCCAGCAGCCACCAAGGGACAGGGGAGGGCACTGAAGCTTTCTTT.

The genes are TRBV7-2 and TRBJ2-1, with TRBD2 as a possible D gene (6 bases). V lost 5 bases to trimming and J lost 1 base, with 18 bases between them. CDR1 is SGHTA and CDR2 is FQGNSA in the germline V gene. This CDR3 has 17 amino acids. The CDR3 DNA follows: TGTGCCAGCAGCCCGAGGGCCTTAGCGGCGTCCTACAATGAGCAGTTCTTC. As protein: CASSPRALAASYNEQFF.

Turning to this clone: Other DNA sequences from this sample encode an identical CDR3 as well. The chain carries TRBV6-5 and TRBJ2-2; tentative D call: TRBD2 (6 bases). This CDR3 spans 16 amino acids. Germline CDR1 is MNHEY and CDR2 is SVGAGI. The V and J ends lost 0 bases and 3 bases respectively, with 11 bases between them. The CDR3 here is CASSYSMGGDTGELFF. DNA of the CDR3: TGTGCCAGCAGTTACTCGATGGGGGGAGACACCGGGGAGCTGTTTTTT.

The chain recombines TRBV28 with TRBJ2-1, with 8 positions matching TRBD2. This CDR3 has 14 amino acids. Germline V gives CDR1 MDHEN, CDR2 SYDVKM. The ends lost 4 bases at V and 8 bases at J; junction bases unmatched: 7. The CDR3 bases are TGTGCCAGCAGTTCCGGGACTAGGCCGCATGAGCAGTTCTTC. Encoded protein: CASSSGTRPHEQFF.

Worth noting for this clone: Without the conserved terminal phenylalanine or tryptophan, this CDR3 likely stems from a read error. The chain recombines TRBV28 with TRBJ1-2; unclear D gene. V shed 2 bases and J shed 2 bases, with 6 bases lying between them. Germline V gene sequence: CDR1 MDHEN, CDR2 SYDVKM. The CDR3 has 13 amino acids. DNA of the CDR3: TGTGCCAGCAGTTTACAACAGAACTATGGCTACACCCTC. Its protein product is CASSLQQNYGYTL.

This clone was seen only a few times. The chain employs TRBV6-5 and TRBJ2-7; TRBD1 aligns across 7 bases. Germline lookup yields CDR1 MNHEY and CDR2 SVGAGI. J lost 6 bases, V lost 5 bases, and 10 bases had no gene match. CDR3 length: 14 amino acids. The CDR3 spells CASSPATHRGEQYF. In DNA form, the CDR3 reads TGTGCCAGCAGTCCCGCCACCCACAGGGGCGAGCAGTACTTC.

This clone was seen just once. This rearrangement joins TRBV7-3 to TRBJ2-7; D is undetermined. The CDR3 extends over 13 amino acids. In germline, CDR1 is SGHTA, CDR2 FQGTGA. The ends were cut back, 3 bases at V and 3 bases at J, with 9 bases in the middle. Here the CDR3 reads CASSFSADYEQYF. The CDR3 nucleotides read TGTGCCAGCAGCTTTTCTGCCGACTACGAGCAGTACTTC.

V gene TRBV7-3 combines with J gene TRBJ2-7, with a weak D call TRBD2 (6 bases). Germline V gene lookup returns CDR1 SGHTA and CDR2 FQGTGA. Trimming removed 2 bases at V and 1 base at J, with 12 bases between. The CDR3 totals 15 residues. In nucleotides, the CDR3 is TGTGCCAGCAGCTTAGAGGTAGCGGTTTCCTACGAGCAGTACTTC. Its protein is CASSLEVAVSYEQYF.